The TCR beta chain described here comes from a study of blood T cells in healthy people across ages. Sample-barcoded 5' priming and a J-beta primer mix drove a second PCR of roughly 6 to 12 cycles. TCRdb recomputed calls from the 5' RACE reads with MiXCR, one row per CDR3 protein. The repertoire includes under 2 million distinct CDR3 sequences, about 31% of them detected once, and approximately 10% sits in the top ten. The length of the CDR3 is 14 residues. The germline V and J ends were trimmed by 6 bases and 1 base, with 13 bases remaining between them. This receptor was obtained from a woman in her thirties in good health. Sequences were obtained from blood. The V gene is TRBV12-3 or TRBV12-4, the J gene TRBJ2-7, with D possibly matching TRBD2 (6 bases). The CDR3 loop reads CASSPSAGSYEQYF. The CDR3 nucleotides read TGTGCCAGCAGCCCCTCGGCGGGATCCTACGAGCAGTACTTC.